This T cell receptor (beta chain) stems from a study of control samples from healthy donors and cancer patients. Measured with immunoSEQ multiplex PCR; TCRdb has only the in-frame clones, and not every one. Its clone listing holds approximately 190,000 clones. Between the trimmed V and J ends, which lost 0 bases and 0 bases, there was a span of 7 bases. Germline V gene data show CDR1 as SGHTS and CDR2 as YDEGEE. The CDR3 contains 15 residues. The sequence was obtained from a woman aged 25-40 years in good health. The J gene is TRBJ1-5, the V gene TRBV5-8; D is unclear. The material sequenced was blood. This chain's CDR3 is CASSLGFYSNQPQHF. CDR3 coding DNA: TGTGCCAGCAGCTTGGGATTCTATAGCAATCAGCCCCAGCATTTT.